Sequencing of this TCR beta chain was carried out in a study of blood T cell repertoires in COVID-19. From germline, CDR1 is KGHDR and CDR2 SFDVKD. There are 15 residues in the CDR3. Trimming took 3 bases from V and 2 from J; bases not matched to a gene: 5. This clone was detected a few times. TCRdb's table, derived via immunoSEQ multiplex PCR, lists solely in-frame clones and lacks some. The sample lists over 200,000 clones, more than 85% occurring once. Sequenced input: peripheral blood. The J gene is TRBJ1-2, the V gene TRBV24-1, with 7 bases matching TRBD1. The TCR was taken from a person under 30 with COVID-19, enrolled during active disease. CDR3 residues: CATSDGGQLNYGYTF. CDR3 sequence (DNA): TGTGCCACCAGTGATGGGGGACAGTTGAACTATGGCTACACCTTC.